This TCR beta chain was found in a study of T cells after posttransplantation cyclophosphamide. This related bone marrow graft donor gave peripheral blood on the day of marrow donation. Study results and limitations: Donor-recipient repertoire similarity was low at 1-2 months, rising over year one. Blood and skin or GI T cell repertoires showed limited TRB overlap.

In regard to this clone: Antigen unknown. The germline gene is not matched at one end of the junction; a read error may be the cause. Other DNA sequences in the sample encode the same CDR3.

TCRdb's table, derived via immunoSEQ multiplex PCR, lists solely in-frame clones and lacks some. The table includes tens of thousands of clones, around 94% detected once. This TCR was recovered from a woman aged 45-60 years in good health and a related stem cell transplant donor. Sequencing used PBMCs.

CDR3 DNA sequence: TGCGCCAGCAGCCCCACCCAGACTAGCGGGAAGTCCCACGAGCAGTACTTC. This translates into CASSPTQTSGKSHEQYF. V usage is TRBV9 and J usage is TRBJ2-7; 11 bases agree with TRBD2. There are 17 residues in the CDR3. The germline CDR1 and CDR2 sequences are SGDLS and YYNGEE.